One sample yielded the 4 T cell receptor beta chains listed below, sequenced in a study of T cell responses to AZD1222 COVID-19 vaccine. The data were produced by immunoSEQ multiplex PCR, yet TCRdb's version contains in-frame clones alone and is incomplete. The sample has 95,000 to 130,000 clones, around 90% seen once; the top ten hold about 8.8%. Specimen: peripheral blood, collected on day 0 of AZD1222 vaccination. All receptors come from an adult in good health.

V usage is TRBV5-8 and J usage is TRBJ1-3; no definite D call. Germline CDR1 SGHTS, CDR2 YDEGEE. The CDR3 is made up of 15 amino acids. V gave up 0 bases and J gave up 0 bases, with 7 bases separating them. CDR3 DNA sequence: TGTGCCAGCAGCTTGGATGGGGTCTCTGGAAACACCATATATTTT. Protein sequence: CASSLDGVSGNTIYF.

This chain joins TRBV6-5 and TRBJ2-7; D unresolved. CDR3 length: 12 residues. The V gene lost 2 bases and the J gene lost 3 bases, with 5 bases spanning the gap. Germline CDR1 MNHEY, CDR2 SVGAGI. The CDR3 nucleotides read TGTGCCAGCAGTTACCAAGGCTACGAGCAGTACTTC. This translates into CASSYQGYEQYF.

This clone appeared a few times. The chain combines TRBV12-3 or TRBV12-4 with TRBJ1-3; D gene unclear. V was clipped by 9 bases and J by 0 bases, with 6 bases between them. There are 12 residues in the CDR3. The CDR3 protein is CASGPSGNTIYF. CDR3 coding DNA: TGTGCCAGTGGGCCCTCTGGAAACACCATATATTTT.

The chain has TRBV18 and TRBJ1-2, with TRBD1 matching 10 bases. The CDR3 covers 14 residues. The germline V gene encodes CDR1 KGHSH and CDR2 LQKENI. After removal of 3 bases from V and 7 bases from J, the junction contained 5 bases not matched to a gene. DNA of the CDR3: TGTGCCAGCTCACCCCTCGGACAGGGGGGTGGCTACACCTTC. Encoded protein: CASSPLGQGGGYTF.